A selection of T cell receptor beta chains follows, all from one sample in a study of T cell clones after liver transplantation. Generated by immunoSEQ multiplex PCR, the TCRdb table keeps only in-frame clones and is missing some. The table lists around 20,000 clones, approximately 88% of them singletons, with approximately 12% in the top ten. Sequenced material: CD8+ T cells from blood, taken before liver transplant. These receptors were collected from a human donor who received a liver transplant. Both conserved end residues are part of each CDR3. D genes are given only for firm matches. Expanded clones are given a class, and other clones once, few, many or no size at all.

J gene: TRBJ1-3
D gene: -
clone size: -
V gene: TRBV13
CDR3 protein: CASSLTGARTGNTIYF
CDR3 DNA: TGTGCCAGCAGCTTAACCGGGGCTCGGACTGGAAACACCATATATTTT

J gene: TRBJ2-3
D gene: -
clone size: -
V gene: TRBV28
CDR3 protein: CASIPAGLTDTQYF
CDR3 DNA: TGTGCCAGCATCCCGGCAGGGCTCACAGATACGCAGTATTTT

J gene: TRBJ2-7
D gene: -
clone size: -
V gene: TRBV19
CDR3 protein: CASSILGDPGREQYF
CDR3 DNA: TGTGCCAGTAGTATTCTTGGGGACCCAGGCAGGGAGCAGTACTTC

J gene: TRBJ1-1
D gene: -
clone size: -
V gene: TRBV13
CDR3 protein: CASSLSMEQVLAFF
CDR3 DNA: TGTGCCAGCAGCCTCTCGATGGAACAGGTGTTGGCTTTCTTT

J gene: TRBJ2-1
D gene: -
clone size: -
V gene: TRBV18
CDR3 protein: CASSPPKGKVPYNEQFF
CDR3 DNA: TGTGCCAGCTCACCACCGAAGGGAAAGGTTCCCTACAATGAGCAGTTCTTC

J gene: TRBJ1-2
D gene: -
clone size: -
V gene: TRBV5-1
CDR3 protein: CASSLSDRTPYGYTF
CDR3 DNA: TGCGCCAGCAGCTTGAGTGACAGGACACCTTATGGCTACACCTTC

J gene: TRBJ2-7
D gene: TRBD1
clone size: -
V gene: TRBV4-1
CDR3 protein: CASSQEPGQGTYEQYF
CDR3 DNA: TGCGCCAGCAGCCAAGAGCCCGGACAGGGAACCTACGAGCAGTACTTC

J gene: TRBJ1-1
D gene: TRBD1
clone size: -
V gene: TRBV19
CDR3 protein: CASSFPRDRAAMNTEAFF
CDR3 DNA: TGTGCCAGTAGTTTCCCCCGGGACAGGGCGGCCATGAACACTGAAGCTTTCTTT

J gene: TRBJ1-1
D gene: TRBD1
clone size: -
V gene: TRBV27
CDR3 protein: CASAQGGTEAFF
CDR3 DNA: TGTGCCAGCGCACAGGGGGGCACTGAAGCTTTCTTT

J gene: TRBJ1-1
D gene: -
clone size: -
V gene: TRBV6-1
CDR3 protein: CASSPIGGEAFF
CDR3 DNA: TGTGCCAGCAGCCCAATTGGGGGGGAAGCTTTCTTT

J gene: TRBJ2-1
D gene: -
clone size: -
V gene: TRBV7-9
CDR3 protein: CASSFSPSGSYNEQFF
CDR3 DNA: TGTGCCAGCAGCTTCAGCCCTTCAGGGTCCTACAATGAGCAGTTCTTC

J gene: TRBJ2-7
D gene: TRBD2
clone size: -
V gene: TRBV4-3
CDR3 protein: CASSVGLAGHEQYF
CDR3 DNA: TGCGCCAGCAGCGTGGGACTAGCGGGACACGAGCAGTACTTC

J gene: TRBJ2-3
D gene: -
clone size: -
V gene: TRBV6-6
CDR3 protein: CASSYYTSSTDTQYF
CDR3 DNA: TGTGCCAGCAGTTACTACACTAGCTCAACAGATACGCAGTATTTT

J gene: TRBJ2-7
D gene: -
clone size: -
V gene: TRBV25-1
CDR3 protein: CASSEGYPYEQYF
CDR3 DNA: TGTGCCAGCAGTGAAGGGTATCCGTACGAGCAGTACTTC

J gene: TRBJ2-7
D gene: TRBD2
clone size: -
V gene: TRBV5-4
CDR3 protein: CASSSRGLAGGLGTYEQYF
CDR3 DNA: TGTGCCAGCAGCTCAAGAGGACTAGCGGGAGGATTGGGGACCTACGAGCAGTACTTC

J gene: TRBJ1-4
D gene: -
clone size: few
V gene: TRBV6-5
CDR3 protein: CASRTLNEKLFF
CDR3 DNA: TGTGCCAGCAGGACCCTTAATGAAAAACTGTTTTTT

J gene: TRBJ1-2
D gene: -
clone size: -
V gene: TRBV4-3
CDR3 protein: CASSQDRGVTWGYTF
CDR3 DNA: TGCGCCAGCAGCCAAGATCGGGGGGTAACCTGGGGCTACACCTTC

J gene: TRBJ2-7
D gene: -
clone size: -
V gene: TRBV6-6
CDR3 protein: CASSYNAGYEQYF
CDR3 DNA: TGTGCCAGCAGTTACAACGCAGGTTACGAGCAGTACTTC

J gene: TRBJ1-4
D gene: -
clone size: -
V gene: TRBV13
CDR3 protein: CASSLSRGGHEKLFF
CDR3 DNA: TGTGCCAGCAGCTTATCGAGGGGAGGACACGAAAAACTGTTTTTT

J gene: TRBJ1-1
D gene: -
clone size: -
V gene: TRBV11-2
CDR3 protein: CASTLSGPKNTEAFF
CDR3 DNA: TGTGCCAGCACCTTGAGTGGGCCTAAGAACACTGAAGCTTTCTTT

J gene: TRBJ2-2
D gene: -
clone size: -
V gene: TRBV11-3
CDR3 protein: CASSQLGGVGELFF
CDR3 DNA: TGTGCCAGCAGCCAATTAGGGGGAGTCGGGGAGCTGTTTTTT

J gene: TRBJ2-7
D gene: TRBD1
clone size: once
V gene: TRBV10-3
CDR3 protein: CAISESGQGSYEQYF
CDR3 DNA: TGTGCCATCAGTGAGTCCGGACAGGGATCCTACGAGCAGTACTTC

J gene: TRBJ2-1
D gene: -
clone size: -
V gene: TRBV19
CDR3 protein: CASSITSYNEQFF
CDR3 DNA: TGTGCCAGTAGTATAACCTCCTACAATGAGCAGTTCTTC

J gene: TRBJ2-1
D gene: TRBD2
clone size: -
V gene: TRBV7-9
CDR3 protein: CASSSGLAGGPSNEQFF
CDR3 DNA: TGTGCCAGCAGCTCGGGACTAGCGGGAGGGCCTTCGAATGAGCAGTTCTTC

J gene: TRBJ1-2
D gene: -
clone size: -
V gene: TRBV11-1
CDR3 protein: CASSLEFGVDYGYTF
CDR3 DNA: TGTGCCAGCAGCTTAGAGTTCGGCGTGGACTATGGCTACACCTTC

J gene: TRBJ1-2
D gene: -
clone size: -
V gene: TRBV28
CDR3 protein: CASSFSRTAGYGYTF
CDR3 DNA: TGTGCCAGCAGTTTCTCCAGGACGGCAGGCTATGGCTACACCTTC

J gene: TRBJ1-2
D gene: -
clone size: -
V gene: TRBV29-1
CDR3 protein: CSAVGGGGGYTF
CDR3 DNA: TGCAGCGCCGTGGGAGGGGGTGGCGGCTACACCTTC

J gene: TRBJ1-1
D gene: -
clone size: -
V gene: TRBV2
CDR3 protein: CASSEAIEMTGRNTEAFF
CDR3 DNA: TGTGCCAGCAGTGAAGCGATAGAGATGACGGGGAGGAACACTGAAGCTTTCTTT

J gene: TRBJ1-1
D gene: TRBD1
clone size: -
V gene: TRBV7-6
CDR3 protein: CASSSVTGGNEAFF
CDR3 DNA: TGTGCCAGCAGCTCCGTGACAGGGGGAAATGAAGCTTTCTTT

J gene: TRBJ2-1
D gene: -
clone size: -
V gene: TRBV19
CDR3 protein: CASNQRPWNEQFF
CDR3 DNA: TGTGCCAGTAATCAAAGGCCGTGGAATGAGCAGTTCTTC

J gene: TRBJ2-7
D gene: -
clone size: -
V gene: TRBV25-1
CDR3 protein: CASSAGYEQYF
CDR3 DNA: TGTGCCAGCAGTGCGGGGTACGAGCAGTACTTC

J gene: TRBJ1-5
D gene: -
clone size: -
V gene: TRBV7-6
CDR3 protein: CASSPDILQWPQHF
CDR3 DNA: TGTGCCAGCAGCCCTGACATTCTCCAATGGCCCCAGCATTTT

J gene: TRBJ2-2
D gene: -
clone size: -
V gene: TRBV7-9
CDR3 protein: CASTGPVTGELFF
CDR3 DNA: TGTGCCAGCACGGGACCGGTAACCGGGGAGCTGTTTTTT

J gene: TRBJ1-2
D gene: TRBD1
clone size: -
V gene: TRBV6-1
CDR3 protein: CASEGRGHYGYTF
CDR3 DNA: TGTGCCAGCGAAGGCAGGGGGCATTATGGCTACACCTTC

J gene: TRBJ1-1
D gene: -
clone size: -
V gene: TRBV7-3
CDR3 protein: CASSSGVQGLMNTEAFF
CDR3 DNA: TGTGCCAGCAGCTCAGGGGTACAGGGACTCATGAACACTGAAGCTTTCTTT

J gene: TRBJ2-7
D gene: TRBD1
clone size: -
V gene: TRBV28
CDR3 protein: CASSRDSSYEQYF
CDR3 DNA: TGTGCCAGCAGTCGGGACAGCTCCTACGAGCAGTACTTC

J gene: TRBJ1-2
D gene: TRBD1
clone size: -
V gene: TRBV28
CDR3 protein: CASSFRTGYGYTF
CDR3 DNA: TGTGCCAGCAGTTTCAGGACAGGATATGGCTACACCTTC

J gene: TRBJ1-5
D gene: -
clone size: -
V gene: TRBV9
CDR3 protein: CASSVGGGNNQPQHF
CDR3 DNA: TGTGCCAGCAGCGTAGGTGGGGGTAATAATCAGCCCCAGCATTTT

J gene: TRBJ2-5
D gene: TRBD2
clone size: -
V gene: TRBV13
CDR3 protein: CASSLGGTSGPQETQYF
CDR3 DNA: TGTGCCAGCAGCCTAGGGGGAACTAGCGGGCCGCAAGAGACCCAGTACTTC

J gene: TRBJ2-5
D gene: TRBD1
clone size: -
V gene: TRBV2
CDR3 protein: CASRDREETQYF
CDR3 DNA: TGTGCCAGCAGGGACAGGGAAGAGACCCAGTACTTC

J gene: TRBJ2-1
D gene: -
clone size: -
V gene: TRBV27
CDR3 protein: CASSFGGPMFF
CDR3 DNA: TGTGCCAGCAGTTTTGGGGGCCCCATGTTCTTC

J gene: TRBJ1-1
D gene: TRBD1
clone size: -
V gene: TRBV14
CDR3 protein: CASSAYRGSGTEAFF
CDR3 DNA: TGTGCCAGCAGCGCCTACAGGGGATCGGGCACTGAAGCTTTCTTT

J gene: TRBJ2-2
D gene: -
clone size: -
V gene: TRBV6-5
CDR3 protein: CASSYLAEDRTGELFF
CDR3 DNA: TGTGCCAGCAGTTACCTGGCGGAAGACAGAACCGGGGAGCTGTTTTTT

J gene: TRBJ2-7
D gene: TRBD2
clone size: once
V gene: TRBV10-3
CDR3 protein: CAITPAGDREQYF
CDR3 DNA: TGTGCCATCACGCCAGCGGGAGATCGCGAGCAGTACTTC